These 5 T cell receptor beta chains were all obtained from the same sample, sequenced in a study of OX40 agonist ivuxolimab in advanced cancers. Profiling relied on immunoSEQ multiplex PCR, and the TCRdb table lists in-frame clones only, not all of them. The repertoire holds more than 60,000 clones, with more than 65% as singletons. The source was CD4+ or CD8+ T cells sorted from blood, collected in a trial of the OX40 agonist ivuxolimab. The origin of the receptors is an adult with an advanced solid tumor such as melanoma, head and neck, liver or kidney cancer.

The chain combines TRBV2 with TRBJ1-1, with 7 bases fitting TRBD1. The germline V gene encodes CDR1 SNHLY and CDR2 FYNNEI. CDR3 size: 13 residues. Trimming at V came to 7 bases and at J to 5 bases, leaving 7 bases not matched to a gene. CDR3 region: CASTIRGQTEAFF. The CDR3 DNA is TGTGCCAGCACGATAAGGGGGCAGACTGAAGCTTTCTTT. The entire variable domain, with the rest obtained from reference TRBV2 and TRBJ1-1, is as follows: EPEVTQTPSHQVTQMGQEVILRCVPISNHLYFYWYRQILGQKVEFLVSFYNNEISEKSEIFDDQFSVERPDGSNFTLKIRSTKLEDSAMYFCASTIRGQTEAFFGQGTRLTVV.

This clone was counted many times. This chain links TRBV6-1 with TRBJ1-3, with 7 bases lining up with TRBD1. Germline trimming cut 4 bases from V and 0 bases from J; bases unmatched to any gene: 6. CDR3 length equals 16 residues. Germline lookup yields CDR1 MNHNS and CDR2 SASEGT. CDR3: CASSGGTADSGNTIYF. CDR3 DNA: TGTGCCAGCAGTGGAGGGACAGCGGACTCTGGAAACACCATATATTTT.

J is TRBJ1-2 and V is TRBV5-8; the D is unclear. In germline, CDR1 is SGHTS, CDR2 YDEGEE. This CDR3 has 13 amino acids. Deletions cut 0 bases from V and 3 bases from J, with 6 bases between. The CDR3 loop is CASSLEDHYGYTF. CDR3 coding DNA: TGTGCCAGCAGCTTGGAGGACCACTATGGCTACACCTTC.

This clone was observed a few times. The CDR3, as DNA: TGTGCCAGCTCACCACCGCCTCGCGCTTTCTTT. It yields the protein CASSPPPRAFF. The rearrangement links TRBV18 to TRBJ1-1; D is unresolved. Trimming pared 0 bases from V and 11 bases from J, leaving 7 bases between. Germline CDR1 is KGHSH and CDR2 is LQKENI. This CDR3 is 11 amino acids long.

The chain is built from TRBV28 and TRBJ1-5; no clear D gene. The CDR3 extends over 15 amino acids. Germline V lookup: CDR1 MDHEN, CDR2 SYDVKM. The V gene lost 3 bases and the J gene lost 0 bases, with 9 bases spanning the gap. Here the CDR3 DNA reads TGTGCCAGCAGTTTGCGACAAATTAGCAATCAGCCCCAGCATTTT. It codes for CASSLRQISNQPQHF.